This section outlines one T cell receptor beta chain sequence together with its context. Using immunoSEQ multiplex PCR, the repertoire was profiled, and TCRdb retains in-frame clones only, with some absent. The repertoire holds around 110,000 clones, around 93% seen once, with less than 0.85% in the top ten. This sample was included in a study of T cell changes during pregnancy in multiple sclerosis. The CDR3 consists of 15 residues. Germline assignment: CDR1 MGHRA and CDR2 YSYEKL. V lost 1 base, J lost 1 base, and 10 bases lay in between. The chain carries TRBV4-1 and TRBJ1-1, with D perhaps matching TRBD1 (5 bases). The TCR sequence derives from a female donor in good health, enrolled as a control in a pregnancy study. Sequenced here: peripheral blood, sampled in the third trimester of pregnancy. In nucleotides, the CDR3 is TGCGCCAGCAGCCAAGTTGAAGGGGCGAACACTGAAGCTTTCTTT. Protein product: CASSQVEGANTEAFF.